This T cell receptor beta chain was identified in a study of T-cell reconstitution after alpha-beta-depleted transplantation in children. Preparation of the TCRbeta library used unique molecular identifiers. TCRdb reprocessed the PCR reads with MiXCR, giving one entry per CDR3 protein. The sample has about 980,000 distinct CDR3 sequences, about 26% seen once. The CDR3 is made up of 14 amino acids. CDR1 SGHRS and CDR2 YFSETQ come from the germline V gene. After removal of 5 bases from V and 2 bases from J, the junction contained 7 bases not matched to a gene. The source was PBMCs, mostly from graft donor cells, collected 360 days after TCRalphabeta/CD19-depleted stem cell transplant. The chain employs TRBV5-1 and TRBJ2-7, with 7 nucleotides matching TRBD1. The source of this sequence is a boy less than two years old who had a stem cell transplant for SCID, so the T cells may come from the graft donor. The CDR3 DNA follows: TGCGCCAGCAGTACCGGGACAGCTACCTACGAGCAGTACTTC. Translated, it gives CASSTGTATYEQYF.